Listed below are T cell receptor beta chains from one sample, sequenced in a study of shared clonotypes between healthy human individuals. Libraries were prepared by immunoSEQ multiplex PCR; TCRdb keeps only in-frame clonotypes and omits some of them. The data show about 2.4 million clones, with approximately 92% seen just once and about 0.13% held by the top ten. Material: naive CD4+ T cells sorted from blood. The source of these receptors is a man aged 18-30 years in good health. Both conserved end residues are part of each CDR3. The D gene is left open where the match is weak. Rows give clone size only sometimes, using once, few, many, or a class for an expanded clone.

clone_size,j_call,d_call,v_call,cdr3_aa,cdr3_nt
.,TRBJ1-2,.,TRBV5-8,CASRIWTEKGRGYTF,TGTGCCAGCAGAATATGGACGGAAAAGGGGCGAGGCTACACCTTC
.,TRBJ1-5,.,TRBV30,CAWGPWGLGNQPQHF,TGTGCCTGGGGGCCCTGGGGCCTGGGCAATCAGCCCCAGCATTTT
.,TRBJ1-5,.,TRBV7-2,CASSLVSDQPQHF,TGTGCCAGCAGCTTAGTTTCAGATCAGCCCCAGCATTTT
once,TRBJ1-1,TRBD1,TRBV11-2,CASSPDRANTEAFF,TGTGCCAGCAGCCCTGACAGGGCGAACACTGAAGCTTTCTTT
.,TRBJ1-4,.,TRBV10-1,CASSESRGNEKLFF,TGCGCCAGCAGTGAGTCAAGGGGTAATGAAAAACTGTTTTTT
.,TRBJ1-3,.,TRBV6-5,CASSVHSGNTIYF,TGTGCCAGCAGTGTTCATTCTGGAAACACCATATATTTT
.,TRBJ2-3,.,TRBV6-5,CASSYAGPSTDTQYF,TGTGCCAGCAGTTACGCAGGGCCTAGCACAGATACGCAGTATTTT
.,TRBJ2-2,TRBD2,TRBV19,CASSTPWAGGLGGELFF,TGTGCCAGCAGTACTCCCTGGGCGGGAGGTCTCGGCGGGGAGCTGTTTTTT
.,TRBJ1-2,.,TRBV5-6,CASSRYRGMGGYTF,TGTGCCAGCAGCCGCTATAGGGGAATGGGAGGCTACACCTTC
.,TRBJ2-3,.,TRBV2,CASRSGLADTQYF,TGTGCCAGTAGGTCCGGGCTCGCAGATACGCAGTATTTT
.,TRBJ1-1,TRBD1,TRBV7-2,CASSLTGGLNTEAFF,TGTGCCAGCAGCTTAACAGGGGGCCTGAACACTGAAGCTTTCTTT
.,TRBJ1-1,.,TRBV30,CAWATGMNTEAFF,TGTGCCTGGGCGACAGGAATGAACACTGAAGCTTTCTTT
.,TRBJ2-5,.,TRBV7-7,CASSSGTETQYF,TGTGCTAGCAGTTCCGGGACAGAGACCCAGTACTTC
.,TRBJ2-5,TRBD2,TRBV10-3,CAISDLAGAIQETQYF,TGTGCCATCAGTGACTTAGCGGGAGCAATACAAGAGACCCAGTACTTC
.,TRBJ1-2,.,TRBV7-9,CASSPPGTIYYGYTF,TGTGCCAGCAGCCCCCCCGGGACCATCTACTATGGCTACACCTTC
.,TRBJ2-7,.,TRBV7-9,CASSLAGGGSYEQYF,TGTGCCAGCAGCTTAGCGGGTGGGGGCTCCTACGAGCAGTACTTC
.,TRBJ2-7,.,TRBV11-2,CASSPRRVYEQYF,TGTGCCAGCAGCCCCCGGAGGGTCTACGAGCAGTACTTC
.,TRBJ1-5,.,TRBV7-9,CASSSDIYNQPQHF,TGTGCCAGCAGCTCAGACATCTACAATCAGCCCCAGCATTTT
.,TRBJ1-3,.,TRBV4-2,CASSQETRPAGNTIYF,TGTGCCAGCAGCCAAGAAACCCGACCGGCTGGAAACACCATATATTTT
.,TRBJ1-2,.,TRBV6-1,CASSEGRVLGGYTF,TGTGCCAGCAGTGAAGGAAGGGTTTTGGGTGGCTACACCTTC
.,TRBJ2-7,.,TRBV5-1,CASSIPGSPYEQYF,TGCGCCAGCAGCATCCCTGGGTCCCCTTACGAGCAGTACTTC
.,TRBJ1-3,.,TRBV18,CASSPMPLRAYSGNTIYF,TGTGCCAGCTCACCAATGCCCCTCAGGGCCTACTCTGGAAACACCATATATTTT
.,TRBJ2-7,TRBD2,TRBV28,CASSFAGGALEQYF,TGTGCCAGCAGTTTTGCGGGGGGGGCCCTCGAGCAGTACTTC
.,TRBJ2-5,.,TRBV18,CASSLAGTSPQETQYF,TGTGCCAGCTCACTCGCCGGGACTTCCCCTCAAGAGACCCAGTACTTC
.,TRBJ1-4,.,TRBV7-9,CASTPGGQANEKLFF,TGTGCCAGCACCCCCGGGGGCCAGGCTAATGAAAAACTGTTTTTT
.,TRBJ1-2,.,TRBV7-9,CASSETLGYGYTF,TGTGCCAGCAGCGAGACGTTGGGCTATGGCTACACCTTC
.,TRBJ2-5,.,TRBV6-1,CASRESMAGAKWETQYF,TGTGCCAGCAGGGAATCGATGGCGGGGGCCAAGTGGGAGACCCAGTACTTC